The rows below give T cell receptor beta chains drawn from one sample of a study of cytomegalovirus exposure and HLA in healthy donors. Produced via immunoSEQ multiplex PCR; TCRdb's table is partial and in-frame only. The repertoire holds some 63,000 clones, with about 80% as singletons. Sequencing was done on a sample of PBMCs. These receptors originate from a woman in her thirties or forties in good health and CMV-seronegative. CDR3s include the opening cysteine and the closing phenylalanine or tryptophan. The order of the fields is clone size, J gene, V gene, CDR3 protein. Clone size is given for some rows only: seen once, a few or many times, or a class if the clone is expanded.

size: NA; J: TRBJ1-5; V: TRBV18; CDR3: CASSLMGTAPYSNQPQHF
size: NA; J: TRBJ1-1; V: TRBV11-1; CDR3: CASSLGTGRNTEAFF
size: NA; J: TRBJ2-5; V: TRBV9; CDR3: CASSVLQGAMQETQYF
size: NA; J: TRBJ1-1; V: TRBV6-5; CDR3: CASSRTGGSAFF
size: NA; J: TRBJ2-1; V: TRBV7-9; CDR3: CASSLGLALGSYNEQFF
size: NA; J: TRBJ1-1; V: TRBV5-4; CDR3: CASSLKGQGTGEAFF
size: NA; J: TRBJ1-2; V: TRBV6-1; CDR3: CASSEPGDREDYGYTF
size: NA; J: TRBJ2-1; V: TRBV27; CDR3: CASSLGTGGRNEQFF
size: NA; J: TRBJ1-2; V: TRBV6-4; CDR3: CASSDSANSNYGYTF
size: NA; J: TRBJ2-7; V: TRBV5-4; CDR3: CASSMGLAGSHEQYF
size: NA; J: TRBJ2-7; V: TRBV7-9; CDR3: CASSARDTPDEQYF
size: few; J: TRBJ1-4; V: TRBV6-1; CDR3: CASSGDRGGYEKLFF
size: NA; J: TRBJ1-3; V: TRBV6-6; CDR3: CASSNQATGNTIYF
size: NA; J: TRBJ2-3; V: TRBV10-3; CDR3: CAISESNSDTQYF
size: NA; J: TRBJ1-1; V: TRBV29-1; CDR3: CSVVTALNTEAFF
size: NA; J: TRBJ1-2; V: TRBV23-1; CDR3: CASRLRGKGGSYGYTF
size: NA; J: TRBJ1-5; V: TRBV30; CDR3: CAWSRRTGVGQPQHF
size: NA; J: TRBJ1-2; V: TRBV30; CDR3: CACTQDRGSYGYTF
size: NA; J: TRBJ2-7; V: TRBV19; CDR3: CASSTSGWSSYEQYF
size: medium-sized; J: TRBJ2-5; V: TRBV6-1; CDR3: CASSVLAGGGETQYF
size: NA; J: TRBJ2-6; V: TRBV6-1; CDR3: CASSEAGVWSPSGANVLTF
size: NA; J: TRBJ1-2; V: TRBV11-2; CDR3: CASSPGQDYGYTF